These T cell receptor beta chains were read from a single sample in a study of blood T cell repertoires in COVID-19. Using immunoSEQ multiplex PCR, the repertoire was profiled, and TCRdb retains in-frame clones only, with some absent. Of about 130,000 clones listed, almost 85% are singletons. Input material: peripheral blood. These receptor sequences come from a human donor in a cohort sampled during active COVID-19. CDR3s include the opening cysteine and the closing phenylalanine or tryptophan. The D gene is left open where the match is weak. The size of a clone is reported for some rows only, either as once, few or many, or as a class for expanded clones.

d_gene	abundance	v_gene	j_gene	CDR3nt	CDR3aa
-	-	TRBV5-4	TRBJ2-7	TGTGCCAGCAGCTCAGTCCCCGGGGAGCAGTACTTC	CASSSVPGEQYF
TRBD1	-	TRBV5-8	TRBJ1-1	TGTGCCAGCAGCCACCGGGACAGGGGGCTGGACGCTTTCTTT	CASSHRDRGLDAFF
-	few	TRBV19	TRBJ1-2	TGTGCCAGTAGTATGGCGGGGAACTATGGCTACACCTTC	CASSMAGNYGYTF
-	-	TRBV7-9	TRBJ1-2	TGTGCCAGCAGCGCCCACGACACTCAATATGCCGGTTCCGCCTATGGCTACACCTTC	CASSAHDTQYAGSAYGYTF
-	-	TRBV10-3	TRBJ2-1	TGTGCCATCAGTGATGAGGGGGATGAGCAGTTCTTC	CAISDEGDEQFF
-	-	TRBV5-6	TRBJ1-3	TGTGCCAGCAGCTTGGGACAGTGGTCTGGAAACACCATATATTTT	CASSLGQWSGNTIYF
-	-	TRBV19	TRBJ1-3	TGTGCCAGTAGGATAGCCGGGAGTTCTGGAAACACCATATATTTT	CASRIAGSSGNTIYF
-	-	TRBV3-1/TRBV3-2	TRBJ1-4	TGTGCCAGCAGCCAAGGACTTGCCCTTAATGAAAAACTGTTTTTT	CASSQGLALNEKLFF
TRBD2	-	TRBV3-1/TRBV3-2	TRBJ2-3	TGTGCCAGCAGCCCTACCGGGGGGGCGAGTACGCAGTATTTT	CASSPTGGASTQYF
TRBD2	-	TRBV30	TRBJ2-1	TGTGCCTGGGGGACTAGCGGGGGGACCAATGAGCAGTTCTTC	CAWGTSGGTNEQFF
TRBD1	-	TRBV6-5	TRBJ1-2	TGTGCCAGCAGTCGCGGGACAGGGATGGGCTACACCTTC	CASSRGTGMGYTF
TRBD2	many	TRBV5-1	TRBJ2-5	TGCGCCAGGCAGCGGGGGGTAGGGGAGACCCAGTACTTC	CARQRGVGETQYF
TRBD1	-	TRBV7-9	TRBJ1-4	TGTGCCAGCAGCTTTCCGGGACAGGGAAATGAAAAACTGTTTTTT	CASSFPGQGNEKLFF
-	-	TRBV19	TRBJ1-1	TGTGCCAGTAGTCCAACCAGCGGAGGGGTCTTTCTTCAAATGAACACTGAAGCTTTCTTT	CASSPTSGGVFLQMNTEAFF
-	-	TRBV6-1	TRBJ1-1	TGTGCCAGCAGTGAGGGCAGGGCCACTGAAGCTTTCTTT	CASSEGRATEAFF
TRBD1	-	TRBV6-5	TRBJ1-1	TGTGCCAGCAGTTACGGAACAGGGGTGAACACTGAAGCTTTCTTT	CASSYGTGVNTEAFF
TRBD1	-	TRBV7-8	TRBJ1-5	TGTGCCAGCAGCGAGGGGACAGCCCTTAATCAGCCCCAGCATTTT	CASSEGTALNQPQHF
TRBD2	-	TRBV5-1	TRBJ2-7	TGCGCCAGCAGCTCTGTTAGCGGGGGGCTGGGCGAGCAGTACTTC	CASSSVSGGLGEQYF
-	-	TRBV30	TRBJ2-2	TGTGCCTGGAGTCACGCGGGAAACACCGGGGAGCTGTTTTTT	CAWSHAGNTGELFF
-	-	TRBV7-8	TRBJ2-1	TGTGCCAGCAGCTTAGTGGCGGGTCCCGATGAGCAGTTCTTC	CASSLVAGPDEQFF
TRBD2	-	TRBV30	TRBJ2-7	TGTGCCTGGAGTGTACGGATCGGACTAGCGGGGGGGCCGGCCCCCCACGAGCAGTACTTC	CAWSVRIGLAGGPAPHEQYF
TRBD2	-	TRBV4-2	TRBJ2-5	TGTGCCAGCAGCCAAGCCGGGCGGGGGGAATCCCAAGAGACCCAGTACTTC	CASSQAGRGESQETQYF
TRBD1	-	TRBV6-5	TRBJ1-6	TGTGCCAGCAGCAGGACAGGGCGAAATTCACCCCTCCACTTT	CASSRTGRNSPLHF
-	-	TRBV19	TRBJ2-1	TGTGCCACCCAGGTTGGTTACAATGAGCAGTTCTTC	CATQVGYNEQFF
-	-	TRBV2	TRBJ1-1	TGTGCCAGCCATTTCGGACTGCGGGCTTTCTTT	CASHFGLRAFF
-	-	TRBV9	TRBJ1-2	TGTGCCAGCAGCCCCCCCCCGGGGGGCAAGGGCTATGGCTACACCTTC	CASSPPPGGKGYGYTF
TRBD2	-	TRBV5-1	TRBJ2-3	TGCGCCAGCAGACCGACGGCGGGGGGGAACACAGATACGCAGTATTTT	CASRPTAGGNTDTQYF
TRBD2	few	TRBV5-4	TRBJ2-7	TGTGCCAGCAGCCGCAGCGGGGGGAACTACGAGCAGTACTTC	CASSRSGGNYEQYF
-	-	TRBV11-2	TRBJ2-7	TGTGCCAGCAGCTCACCTCGGGACTCTCCGTGGCAGTACTTC	CASSSPRDSPWQYF
TRBD2	-	TRBV19	TRBJ2-3	TGTGCCAGTAGTATCAGCGGGGGCACAGATACGCAGTATTTT	CASSISGGTDTQYF
-	-	TRBV7-9	TRBJ2-5	TGTGCCAGCAGCACACAAACGGGACATAAATCGGAGACCCAGTACTTC	CASSTQTGHKSETQYF
TRBD1	-	TRBV10-3	TRBJ2-3	TGTGCCATCAGTGGGGGCCGGGACAGGGGTCATACGCAGTATTTT	CAISGGRDRGHTQYF
-	-	TRBV5-1	TRBJ1-6	TGCGCCAGCAGCTTGGTGGGACTGGGGCGCTCCTATAATTCACCCCTCCACTTT	CASSLVGLGRSYNSPLHF
TRBD1	-	TRBV4-1	TRBJ1-2	TGCGCCAGCAGCCAGGCTCAGGGGGTGAGGGACGATGGCTACACCTTC	CASSQAQGVRDDGYTF
-	few	TRBV7-3	TRBJ1-1	TGTGCCAGCAGGTTGCAGGCGAACACTGAAGCTTTCTTT	CASRLQANTEAFF